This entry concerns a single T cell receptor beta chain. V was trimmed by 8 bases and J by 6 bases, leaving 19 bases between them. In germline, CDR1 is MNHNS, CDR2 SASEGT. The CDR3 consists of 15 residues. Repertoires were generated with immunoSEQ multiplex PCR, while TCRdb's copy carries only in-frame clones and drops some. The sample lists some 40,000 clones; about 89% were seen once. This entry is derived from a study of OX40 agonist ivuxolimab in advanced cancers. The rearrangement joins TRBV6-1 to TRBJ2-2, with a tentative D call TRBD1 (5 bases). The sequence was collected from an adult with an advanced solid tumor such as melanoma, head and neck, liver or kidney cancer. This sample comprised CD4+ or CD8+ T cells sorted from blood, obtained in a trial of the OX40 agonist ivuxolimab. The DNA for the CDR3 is TGTGCCAGCCGAAGTCCAGGGTTCGTCCCCGGGGAGCTGTTTTTT. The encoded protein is CASRSPGFVPGELFF.